Given below is one TCR beta chain in context. This CDR3 is 14 amino acids long. The junction had 4 bases not matched to a gene; V was cut back by 2 bases and J by 4 bases. The germline gives CDR1 SGHKS, CDR2 YYEKEE (reference sequence). This sample is part of a study of blood T cell repertoires in COVID-19. Produced via immunoSEQ multiplex PCR; TCRdb's table is partial and in-frame only. The sample has 250,000 or so clones, 75% to 85% seen once. Material for sequencing was peripheral blood. The rearrangement joins TRBV5-5 to TRBJ2-7, with TRBD1 identical over 9 bases. The TCR originated in a human donor in a cohort sampled during active COVID-19. The CDR3 loop is CASSFGTGPYEQYF. The CDR3, as DNA: TGTGCCAGCAGCTTTGGGACAGGGCCTTACGAGCAGTACTTC.